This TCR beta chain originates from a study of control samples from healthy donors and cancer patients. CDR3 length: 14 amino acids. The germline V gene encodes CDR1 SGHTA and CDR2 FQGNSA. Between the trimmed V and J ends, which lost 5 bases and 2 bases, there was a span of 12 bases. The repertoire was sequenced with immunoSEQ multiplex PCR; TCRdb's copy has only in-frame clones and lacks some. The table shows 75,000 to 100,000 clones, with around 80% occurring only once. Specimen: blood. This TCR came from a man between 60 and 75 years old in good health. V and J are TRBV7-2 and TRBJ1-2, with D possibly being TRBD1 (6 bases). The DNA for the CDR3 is TGTGCCAGCAGCCCAAGTCAGGGGAACTATGGCTACACCTTC. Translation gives CASSPSQGNYGYTF.